This is a list of T cell receptor beta chains from one sample in a study of Ad26.COV2.S vaccination and SARS-CoV-2 variants. Generated by immunoSEQ multiplex PCR, the TCRdb table keeps only in-frame clones and is missing some. In the table there are some 370,000 clones, roughly 85% of which are singletons. The sample consisted of peripheral blood, taken in a trial of Ad26.COV2.S vaccine versus placebo. These receptors were taken from a person between 18 and 59 years old who received the Ad26.COV2.S COVID-19 vaccine or a placebo. Both conserved end residues are part of each CDR3. D genes are given only for firm matches. Not all rows give a size; the values are once, few, many and, for expanded clones, a class.

abundance: .; j_gene: TRBJ1-2; v_gene: TRBV5-6; d_gene: .; CDR3aa: CASSVSGHRLFATF; CDR3nt: TGTGCCAGCAGCGTATCGGGACACCGTTTATTTGCCACCTTC
abundance: .; j_gene: TRBJ2-2; v_gene: TRBV9; d_gene: TRBD2; CDR3aa: CASSASGGASTGELFF; CDR3nt: TGTGCCAGCAGCGCCAGCGGGGGGGCCTCCACCGGGGAGCTGTTTTTT
abundance: .; j_gene: TRBJ1-3; v_gene: TRBV21-1; d_gene: .; CDR3aa: CASRGTGFSGNTIYF; CDR3nt: TGTGCCAGCAGGGGGACAGGGTTCTCTGGAAACACCATATATTTT
abundance: few; j_gene: TRBJ1-6; v_gene: TRBV5-1; d_gene: .; CDR3aa: CASSLESYNSPLHF; CDR3nt: TGCGCCAGCAGCTTGGAGTCCTATAATTCACCCCTCCACTTT
abundance: .; j_gene: TRBJ1-2; v_gene: TRBV9; d_gene: .; CDR3aa: CASSPQVGSLEGGYTF; CDR3nt: TGTGCCAGCAGCCCGCAGGTTGGGAGTTTGGAGGGTGGCTACACCTTC
abundance: .; j_gene: TRBJ2-2; v_gene: TRBV6-4; d_gene: .; CDR3aa: CASSDPSAKRRDRITGELFF; CDR3nt: TGTGCCAGCAGTGACCCGAGCGCGAAAAGAAGGGATAGAATCACCGGGGAGCTGTTTTTT
abundance: .; j_gene: TRBJ2-7; v_gene: TRBV3-1/TRBV3-2; d_gene: .; CDR3aa: CASSQARGRREQYF; CDR3nt: TGTGCCAGCAGCCAGGCCCGAGGGCGTCGCGAGCAGTACTTC
abundance: .; j_gene: TRBJ1-2; v_gene: TRBV20-1; d_gene: .; CDR3aa: CSASRQGPYGYTF; CDR3nt: TGCAGTGCTAGTCGGCAGGGCCCCTATGGCTACACCTTC
abundance: .; j_gene: TRBJ1-3; v_gene: TRBV7-2; d_gene: .; CDR3aa: CASSLGMSRIYF; CDR3nt: TGTGCCAGCAGCCTAGGAATGAGTCGGATATATTTT
abundance: once; j_gene: TRBJ1-1; v_gene: TRBV14; d_gene: .; CDR3aa: CASSQDGMNTEAFF; CDR3nt: TGTGCCAGCAGCCAGGACGGGATGAACACTGAAGCTTTCTTT
abundance: .; j_gene: TRBJ2-7; v_gene: TRBV5-1; d_gene: .; CDR3aa: CASSLETGSSYEQYF; CDR3nt: TGCGCCAGCAGCTTGGAAACAGGGAGCTCCTACGAGCAGTACTTC
abundance: .; j_gene: TRBJ2-1; v_gene: TRBV3-1/TRBV3-2; d_gene: .; CDR3aa: CASSQERSLEQFF; CDR3nt: TGTGCCAGCAGCCAAGAGAGGAGCCTTGAGCAGTTCTTC
abundance: .; j_gene: TRBJ2-3; v_gene: TRBV11-2; d_gene: TRBD1; CDR3aa: CASSYGQGGDTQYF; CDR3nt: TGTGCCAGCAGCTATGGACAGGGAGGAGATACGCAGTATTTT
abundance: .; j_gene: TRBJ1-3; v_gene: TRBV7-9; d_gene: .; CDR3aa: CASSSNRRISGNTIYF; CDR3nt: TGTGCCAGCAGCTCAAACAGGCGCATCTCTGGAAACACCATATATTTT
abundance: .; j_gene: TRBJ2-1; v_gene: TRBV6-5; d_gene: TRBD1; CDR3aa: CASSLTGSYNEQFF; CDR3nt: TGTGCCAGCAGTTTGACAGGGTCCTACAATGAGCAGTTCTTC
abundance: .; j_gene: TRBJ2-7; v_gene: TRBV27; d_gene: .; CDR3aa: CASSFRGGNLYEQYF; CDR3nt: TGTGCCAGCAGTTTTCGCGGGGGCAATTTGTACGAGCAGTACTTC
abundance: .; j_gene: TRBJ1-5; v_gene: TRBV6-5; d_gene: .; CDR3aa: CASRAAGRNQPQHF; CDR3nt: TGTGCCAGCAGAGCTGCGGGACGCAATCAGCCCCAGCATTTT
abundance: .; j_gene: TRBJ1-2; v_gene: TRBV4-3; d_gene: TRBD1; CDR3aa: CASSQNRGRLHGYTF; CDR3nt: TGCGCCAGCAGCCAAAACAGGGGGAGACTGCATGGCTACACCTTC
abundance: .; j_gene: TRBJ1-4; v_gene: TRBV2; d_gene: .; CDR3aa: CASRDWGITNEKLFF; CDR3nt: TGTGCCAGCCGCGACTGGGGGATCACTAATGAAAAACTGTTTTTT
abundance: .; j_gene: TRBJ2-1; v_gene: TRBV7-9; d_gene: .; CDR3aa: CASSLFADNEQFF; CDR3nt: TGTGCCAGCAGCTTATTTGCGGACAATGAGCAGTTCTTC
abundance: .; j_gene: TRBJ2-7; v_gene: TRBV3-1/TRBV3-2; d_gene: .; CDR3aa: CASSQASYEQYF; CDR3nt: TGTGCCAGCAGCCAAGCAAGTTACGAGCAGTACTTC
abundance: few; j_gene: TRBJ1-4; v_gene: TRBV6-5; d_gene: .; CDR3aa: CASSLRGRANEKLFF; CDR3nt: TGTGCCAGCAGTCTTCGGGGACGGGCTAATGAAAAACTGTTTTTT
abundance: .; j_gene: TRBJ1-2; v_gene: TRBV11-3; d_gene: .; CDR3aa: CASSVGLPYGYTF; CDR3nt: TGTGCCAGCAGCGTGGGACTACCCTATGGCTACACCTTC
abundance: .; j_gene: TRBJ2-4; v_gene: TRBV3-1/TRBV3-2; d_gene: .; CDR3aa: CASSQAGPKNIQYF; CDR3nt: TGTGCCAGCAGCCAAGCTGGGCCCAAAAACATTCAGTACTTC
abundance: .; j_gene: TRBJ2-5; v_gene: TRBV5-1; d_gene: TRBD1; CDR3aa: CASNRGAETQYF; CDR3nt: TGCGCCAGCAACAGGGGCGCGGAGACCCAGTACTTC
abundance: .; j_gene: TRBJ2-1; v_gene: TRBV9; d_gene: TRBD2; CDR3aa: CASSVGGRSYNEQFF; CDR3nt: TGTGCCAGCAGCGTAGGCGGGAGATCGTACAATGAGCAGTTCTTC
abundance: .; j_gene: TRBJ1-3; v_gene: TRBV19; d_gene: .; CDR3aa: CASSTDGNTIYF; CDR3nt: TGTGCCAGTAGCACGGATGGAAACACCATATATTTT
abundance: .; j_gene: TRBJ1-6; v_gene: TRBV4-1; d_gene: .; CDR3aa: CASGRDDNSPLHF; CDR3nt: TGCGCCAGCGGGCGAGATGATAATTCACCCCTCCACTTT
abundance: few; j_gene: TRBJ2-3; v_gene: TRBV18; d_gene: TRBD2; CDR3aa: CASSPALAGSTDTQYF; CDR3nt: TGTGCCAGCTCACCAGCTTTAGCGGGGAGCACAGATACGCAGTATTTT
abundance: .; j_gene: TRBJ1-1; v_gene: TRBV30; d_gene: .; CDR3aa: CAWSVMSEAFF; CDR3nt: TGTGCCTGGAGTGTCATGAGTGAAGCTTTCTTT
abundance: .; j_gene: TRBJ2-3; v_gene: TRBV7-9; d_gene: .; CDR3aa: CASSLAASSTDTQYF; CDR3nt: TGTGCCAGCAGCTTAGCGGCTAGCAGCACAGATACGCAGTATTTT
abundance: .; j_gene: TRBJ1-2; v_gene: TRBV9; d_gene: .; CDR3aa: CASSDTQGYGYTF; CDR3nt: TGTGCCAGCAGTGATACACAGGGCTATGGCTACACCTTC
abundance: .; j_gene: TRBJ1-2; v_gene: TRBV5-1; d_gene: TRBD1; CDR3aa: CASSWTGGAEGYTF; CDR3nt: TGCGCCAGCAGCTGGACAGGGGGCGCGGAAGGCTACACCTTC
abundance: few; j_gene: TRBJ1-6; v_gene: TRBV7-2; d_gene: .; CDR3aa: CASSLGATVRNSPLHF; CDR3nt: TGTGCCAGCAGCTTAGGGGCGACGGTCCGAAATTCACCCCTCCACTTT
abundance: .; j_gene: TRBJ2-2; v_gene: TRBV5-4; d_gene: TRBD2; CDR3aa: CASSFRTSGRSWAGELFF; CDR3nt: TGTGCCAGCAGCTTCCGGACTAGCGGGAGATCTTGGGCCGGGGAGCTGTTTTTT
abundance: few; j_gene: TRBJ2-7; v_gene: TRBV18; d_gene: .; CDR3aa: CASSPSGSTPLEQYF; CDR3nt: TGTGCCAGCTCACCTTCCGGGAGCACACCCCTCGAGCAGTACTTC
abundance: .; j_gene: TRBJ1-6; v_gene: TRBV4-3; d_gene: .; CDR3aa: CASSSNGWYNNSPLHF; CDR3nt: TGCGCCAGCAGTTCAAACGGGTGGTACAATAATTCACCCCTCCACTTT
abundance: once; j_gene: TRBJ2-5; v_gene: TRBV27; d_gene: TRBD2; CDR3aa: CAGPAGGGSDETQYF; CDR3nt: TGTGCCGGCCCGGCGGGAGGCGGGTCGGATGAGACCCAGTACTTC
abundance: .; j_gene: TRBJ2-3; v_gene: TRBV11-2; d_gene: .; CDR3aa: CASSNGAGTDTQYF; CDR3nt: TGTGCCAGCAGCAACGGGGCGGGCACAGATACGCAGTATTTT
abundance: .; j_gene: TRBJ2-7; v_gene: TRBV5-1; d_gene: .; CDR3aa: CASSLASEQYF; CDR3nt: TGCGCCAGCAGCTTGGCCAGCGAGCAGTACTTC
abundance: .; j_gene: TRBJ2-7; v_gene: TRBV9; d_gene: TRBD2; CDR3aa: CASSVGASGGYEQYF; CDR3nt: TGTGCCAGCAGCGTAGGGGCTAGCGGAGGCTACGAGCAGTACTTC
abundance: many; j_gene: TRBJ2-5; v_gene: TRBV5-4; d_gene: TRBD2; CDR3aa: CASSAPGGQETQYF; CDR3nt: TGTGCCAGCAGCGCCCCGGGGGGTCAAGAGACCCAGTACTTC
abundance: .; j_gene: TRBJ2-3; v_gene: TRBV18; d_gene: .; CDR3aa: CASSPSLTSTDTQYF; CDR3nt: TGTGCCAGCTCACCGAGCCTAACCAGCACAGATACGCAGTATTTT
abundance: few; j_gene: TRBJ1-3; v_gene: TRBV7-9; d_gene: .; CDR3aa: CASSLAQGRGFRSGNTIYF; CDR3nt: TGTGCCAGCAGCTTAGCTCAGGGTAGGGGCTTTCGGTCTGGAAACACCATATATTTT
abundance: .; j_gene: TRBJ1-3; v_gene: TRBV7-9; d_gene: TRBD1; CDR3aa: CASSPGGVYSGNTIYF; CDR3nt: TGTGCCAGCAGCCCAGGGGGGGTTTACTCTGGAAACACCATATATTTT
abundance: .; j_gene: TRBJ2-7; v_gene: TRBV7-2; d_gene: .; CDR3aa: CASSLGPINSYEQYF; CDR3nt: TGTGCCAGCAGCTTAGGACCTATAAACTCCTACGAGCAGTACTTC
abundance: .; j_gene: TRBJ1-3; v_gene: TRBV9; d_gene: .; CDR3aa: CASSVERDSGNTIYF; CDR3nt: TGTGCCAGCAGCGTAGAAAGGGACTCTGGAAACACCATATATTTT
abundance: .; j_gene: TRBJ2-3; v_gene: TRBV3-1/TRBV3-2; d_gene: .; CDR3aa: CASSQAEGPSTDTQYF; CDR3nt: TGTGCCAGCAGCCAAGCGGAGGGACCAAGCACAGATACGCAGTATTTT
abundance: .; j_gene: TRBJ2-7; v_gene: TRBV3-1/TRBV3-2; d_gene: .; CDR3aa: CASSPLGRVSYEQYF; CDR3nt: TGTGCCAGCAGCCCACTTGGCAGGGTGTCCTACGAGCAGTACTTC
abundance: .; j_gene: TRBJ2-1; v_gene: TRBV19; d_gene: TRBD2; CDR3aa: CASSYSGRALNEQFF; CDR3nt: TGTGCCAGTAGTTATAGCGGGAGGGCCTTAAATGAGCAGTTCTTC
abundance: .; j_gene: TRBJ1-2; v_gene: TRBV2; d_gene: .; CDR3aa: CASSAGANYGYTF; CDR3nt: TGTGCCAGCAGTGCCGGAGCTAACTATGGCTACACCTTC
abundance: .; j_gene: TRBJ2-7; v_gene: TRBV6-1; d_gene: .; CDR3aa: CASSEGSSYEQYF; CDR3nt: TGTGCCAGCAGTGAAGGGTCATCTTACGAGCAGTACTTC
abundance: .; j_gene: TRBJ1-1; v_gene: TRBV27; d_gene: .; CDR3aa: CASSFTGTEAFF; CDR3nt: TGTGCCAGCAGTTTTACCGGGACAGAAGCTTTCTTT
abundance: .; j_gene: TRBJ2-5; v_gene: TRBV3-1/TRBV3-2; d_gene: TRBD2; CDR3aa: CASSPWTSGQETQYF; CDR3nt: TGTGCCAGCAGCCCCTGGACTAGCGGCCAAGAGACCCAGTACTTC
abundance: .; j_gene: TRBJ1-5; v_gene: TRBV30; d_gene: TRBD1; CDR3aa: CAWSAGQGEDQPQHF; CDR3nt: TGTGCCTGGAGTGCGGGACAGGGGGAAGATCAGCCCCAGCATTTT
abundance: .; j_gene: TRBJ2-3; v_gene: TRBV3-1/TRBV3-2; d_gene: .; CDR3aa: CASSQGGSATDTQYF; CDR3nt: TGTGCCAGCAGCCAAGGGGGCTCGGCTACAGATACGCAGTATTTT